Below are 32 T cell receptor beta chains sequenced from a single sample in a study of cytomegalovirus exposure and HLA in healthy donors. Primers for the PCR totalled 60 Vbeta and 13 Jbeta. Profiled with immunoSEQ multiplex PCR; TCRdb holds only in-frame clones, not every one. The sample consists of under 300,000 clones, 81% of them appearing once. Input material: PBMCs. The receptors shown here come from a woman aged 60-75 years in good health and CMV-seropositive.

The V call is TRBV7-9, the J call TRBJ2-1; D unresolved. The V and J ends lost 3 bases and 9 bases respectively, with 3 bases between them. Germline lookup yields CDR1 SEHNR and CDR2 FQNEAQ (reference sequence). The CDR3 extends over 10 amino acids. This CDR3 reads CASSFGEQFF. Written as DNA, the CDR3 is TGTGCCAGCAGCTTCGGTGAGCAGTTCTTC. Combining the CDR3 with reference TRBV7-9 and TRBJ2-1 gives the whole variable domain DTGVSQNPRHKITKRGQNVTFRCDPISEHNRLYWYRQTLGQGPEFLTYFQNEAQLEKSRLLSDRFSAERPKGSFSTLEIQRTEQGDSAMYLCASSFGEQFFGPGTRLTVL.

This chain joins TRBV6-4 and TRBJ1-4, with no clear D. Germline-derived CDR1 and CDR2 are MRHNA and SNTAGT. CDR3 length: 14 residues. V was shortened by 2 bases and J by 4 bases, with 8 bases between the two germline ends. This chain's CDR3 is CASSDTEFNEKLFF. The CDR3 DNA is TGTGCCAGCAGTGACACAGAGTTTAATGAAAAACTGTTTTTT.

The V and J genes are TRBV7-2 and TRBJ2-2; 15 bases agree with TRBD2. The J segment lost 13 bases and the V segment lost 5 bases, leaving 11 bases of the junction unmatched. In germline, CDR1 is SGHTA, CDR2 FQGNSA. CDR3 length equals 16 residues. The DNA for the CDR3 is TGTGCCAGCAGCGCAAATGGACTAGCGGGAGGGCAATGGCTGTTTTTT. Amino acid sequence: CASSANGLAGGQWLFF. The full variable domain, rest sourced from reference TRBV7-2 and TRBJ2-2, is GAGVSQSPSNKVTEKGKDVELRCDPISGHTALYWYRQSLGQGLEFLIYFQGNSAPDKSGLPSDRFSAERTGGSVSTLTIQRTQQEDSAVYLCASSANGLAGGQWLFFGEGSRLTVL.

This clone was counted a few times. The chain has TRBV7-6 and TRBJ2-7; 8 bases line up with TRBD1. After removal of 5 bases from V and 2 bases from J, the junction contained 8 bases not matched to a gene. CDR1 SGHVS and CDR2 FNYEAQ come from the germline V gene. The CDR3 is made up of 15 amino acids. In DNA, the CDR3 is TGTGCCAGCAGCAGCCACGGACAGGGAACCTACGAGCAGTACTTC. Translating it yields CASSSHGQGTYEQYF.

The chain employs TRBV27 and TRBJ2-5; D is uncertain. The CDR3 totals 13 residues. From germline, CDR1 is MNHEY and CDR2 SMNVEV (reference sequence). Trimming pared 5 bases from V and 3 bases from J, leaving 10 bases between. The CDR3: CASSPRREETQYF. The CDR3 region has the DNA TGTGCCAGCAGTCCGAGACGGGAAGAGACCCAGTACTTC.

To note about this clone: At one boundary the junction diverges from the germline segment, which might be a read error. The sample has other DNA sequences that encode this CDR3 too. The V call is TRBV28, the J call TRBJ1-1; TRBD1 aligns across 8 bases. The CDR3 is 15 residues long. CDR1 and CDR2 from the germline V gene are MDHEN and SYDVKM. The CDR3 DNA reads TGTGCCAGCAGTTTATCCGGACAGGGAGGCACTGAAGCCTTCTTT. Protein sequence: CASSLSGQGGTEAFF. The full variable domain, with the rest looked up from reference TRBV28 and TRBJ1-1, is DVKVTQSSRYLVKRTGEKVFLECVQDMDHENMFWYRQDPGLGLRLIYFSYDVKMKEKGDIPEGYSVSREKKERFSLILESASTNQTSMYLCASSLSGQGGTEAFFGQGTRLTVV.

The V gene is TRBV5-4, the J gene TRBJ1-1, with a tentative D call TRBD1 (6 bases). The ends were cut back, 2 bases at V and 7 bases at J, with 15 bases in the middle. Germline CDR1 reads SGHNT; CDR2 reads YYREEE (reference sequence). CDR3 length equals 14 residues. CDR3 sequence reads: CASSFRQAGGEAFF. CDR3 sequence (DNA): TGTGCCAGCAGCTTTCGACAGGCTGGCGGTGAAGCTTTCTTT.

A few counts support this clone. The V and J genes are TRBV5-1 and TRBJ2-2; D is possibly TRBD2 (5 bases). This CDR3 has 14 amino acids. CDR1 SGHRS and CDR2 YFSETQ come from the germline V gene. Trimming shortened V by 4 bases and J by 6 bases, and 13 bases separated the two germline ends. CDR3 region: CASSRLEGSGELFF. In DNA, the CDR3 is TGCGCCAGCAGCCGTTTAGAGGGTTCCGGGGAGCTGTTTTTT.

This clone was seen a single time. The gene calls are TRBV7-9 and TRBJ2-6, with a possible D match to TRBD2 (5 bases). Germline CDR1 SEHNR, CDR2 FQNEAQ (reference sequence). This CDR3 contains 17 residues. V dropped 5 bases and J dropped 0 bases, with 14 bases sitting between them. The chain's CDR3 is CASSPRTRPSGANVLTF. CDR3 in DNA: TGTGCCAGCAGCCCCCGGACTCGACCCTCTGGGGCCAACGTCCTGACTTTC.

V gene TRBV7-9 combines with J gene TRBJ2-1; 10 nucleotides agree with TRBD2. CDR3 length equals 16 residues. CDR1 SEHNR and CDR2 FQNEAQ come from the germline V gene (reference sequence). Trimming removed 5 bases from V and 9 bases from J; junction bases left unmatched: 13. The CDR3 DNA is TGTGCCAGCAGCCCAGTCCTAGCGGGAGTTAAAAGTGAGCAGTTCTTC. Translated, it gives CASSPVLAGVKSEQFF.

The chain recombines TRBV29-1 with TRBJ2-7; no definite D call. V dropped 6 bases and J dropped 0 bases, with 15 bases sitting between them. The CDR3 is 14 residues long. Germline loops: CDR1 SQVTM, CDR2 ANQGSEA. In DNA, the CDR3 is TGCAGCGTCAAATTTCTGCAGAACTCCTACGAGCAGTACTTC. Translated: CSVKFLQNSYEQYF.

This clone was detected only a few times. V gene TRBV6-5 combines with J gene TRBJ1-5; D gene unclear. This CDR3 is built from 14 residues. V dropped 4 bases and J dropped 2 bases, with 9 bases sitting between them. Germline values: CDR1 MNHEY, CDR2 SVGAGI. For the CDR3, the DNA is TGTGCCAGCAGTTCGCTGTCAGGCAATCAGCCCCAGCATTTT. This codes for CASSSLSGNQPQHF.

The chain links TRBV27 to TRBJ2-7; the match to TRBD1 covers 12 bases. The J segment lost 4 bases and the V segment lost 7 bases, leaving 5 bases of the junction unmatched. The CDR3 has 14 amino acids. CDR1 is MNHEY and CDR2 is SMNVEV in the germline V gene (reference sequence). The CDR3 region is CASTGTGGRYEQYF. The CDR3 region has the DNA TGTGCCAGCACCGGGACAGGGGGCCGGTACGAGCAGTACTTC.

V gene TRBV11-2 combines with J gene TRBJ2-7; D is perhaps TRBD2 (6 bases). Germline V gene sequence: CDR1 SGHAT, CDR2 FQNNGV. The CDR3 contains 15 residues. The V end lost 3 bases, the J end lost 6 bases, and 18 bases lay between the germline ends. The CDR3 coding sequence is TGTGCCAGCAGCTTTGGGCTGCGGGATGGGGGCGAGCAGTACTTC. This translates into CASSFGLRDGGEQYF. Based on the CDR3 plus reference TRBV11-2 and TRBJ2-7, the full variable domain is EAGVAQSPRYKIIEKRQSVAFWCNPISGHATLYWYQQILGQGPKLLIQFQNNGVVDDSQLPKDRFSAERLKGVDSTLKIQPAKLEDSAVYLCASSFGLRDGGEQYFGPGTRLTVT.

V is TRBV7-2 and J is TRBJ2-7, with no clear D. The V gene's germline CDR1 is SGHTA and CDR2 FQGNSA. Deletions cut 3 bases from V and 2 bases from J, with 5 bases between. CDR3 length: 12 amino acids. The chain's CDR3 is CASSFPTYEQYF. The CDR3 region has the DNA TGTGCCAGCAGCTTCCCCACCTACGAGCAGTACTTC.

This clone was detected a few times. This chain's CDR3 is CASSYGSGGTYGYTF. As DNA, the CDR3 is TGTGCCAGCAGCTACGGTTCAGGGGGCACCTATGGCTACACCTTC. The chain recombines TRBV7-9 with TRBJ1-2, with TRBD1 matching 8 bases. From germline, CDR1 is SEHNR and CDR2 FQNEAQ (reference sequence). This CDR3 spans 15 amino acids. The V and J ends lost 4 bases and 4 bases, in that order; junction bases with no gene match: 8.

The chain joins TRBV5-1 to TRBJ2-7; TRBD2 aligns across 11 bases. The CDR3 has 16 amino acids. CDR1 SGHRS and CDR2 YFSETQ come from the germline V gene. The trim removed 4 bases at V and 2 bases at J, leaving 8 bases unmatched. CDR3 DNA sequence: TGCGCCAGCAGCCCGAGCACTAGCGGGAGTCCCTACGAGCAGTACTTC. Protein product: CASSPSTSGSPYEQYF.

This clone occurred once. The chain carries TRBV28 and TRBJ1-5; maybe TRBD1 (6 bases). Germline V gives CDR1 MDHEN, CDR2 SYDVKM. V lost 3 bases and J lost 5, with 11 bases in between. This CDR3 is built from 14 residues. The CDR3 nucleotides are TGTGCCAGCAGTTTGTCTCAGGGGTATCAGCCCCAGCATTTT. Amino acid sequence: CASSLSQGYQPQHF.

The V and J genes are TRBV6-6 and TRBJ1-1; the D gene is possibly TRBD1 (5 bases). Germline lookup yields CDR1 MNHNY and CDR2 SVGAGI (reference sequence). The V and J ends lost 8 bases and 1 base respectively, with 8 bases between them. The CDR3 runs 12 residues. This CDR3 reads CASWRGNTEAFF. CDR3 sequence (DNA): TGTGCCAGCTGGAGGGGGAACACTGAAGCTTTCTTT.

This clone was counted only a few times. V usage is TRBV5-1 and J usage is TRBJ2-5, with 9 positions matching TRBD1. The trim removed 3 bases at V and 5 bases at J, leaving 2 bases unmatched. Germline assignment: CDR1 SGHRS and CDR2 YFSETQ. This CDR3 spans 13 amino acids. DNA for the CDR3: TGCGCCAGCAGCTGGGACAGGGAGGAGACCCAGTACTTC. It yields the protein CASSWDREETQYF. Together with reference TRBV5-1 and TRBJ2-5, the CDR3 gives the full variable domain: KAGVTQTPRYLIKTRGQQVTLSCSPISGHRSVSWYQQTPGQGLQFLFEYFSETQRNKGNFPGRFSGRQFSNSRSEMNVSTLELGDSALYLCASSWDREETQYFGPGTRLLVL.

As regards this clone: The germline gene is not matched at one end of the junction; a read error may be the cause. The chain uses TRBV7-9 and TRBJ2-5; perhaps TRBD2 as D (6 bases). The CDR3 totals 14 residues. Germline V gene data show CDR1 as SEHNR and CDR2 as FQNEAQ (reference sequence). The CDR3 region is CSSSTAGPPKTQYF. The CDR3 DNA follows: TGTTCCAGCAGCACTGCGGGACCCCCAAAGACCCAGTACTTC.

V usage is TRBV15 and J usage is TRBJ1-2; TRBD1 agrees at 7 bases. This CDR3 is 12 amino acids long. The V and J ends lost 6 bases and 7 bases, in that order; junction bases with no gene match: 5. Germline V lookup: CDR1 LNHNV, CDR2 YYDKDF (reference sequence). In nucleotides, the CDR3 is TGTGCCACCAGTACAGGGGATATTGGCTACACCTTC. It codes for CATSTGDIGYTF. Full variable domain (missing parts from reference TRBV15 and TRBJ1-2): DAMVIQNPRYQVTQFGKPVTLSCSQTLNHNVMYWYQQKSSQAPKLLFHYYDKDFNNEADTPDNFQSRRPNTSFCFLDIRSPGLGDTAMYLCATSTGDIGYTFGSGTRLTVV.

The CDR3 is CASSLVGANTEAFF. The DNA of the CDR3 is TGTGCCAGCAGCTTAGTAGGGGCGAACACTGAAGCTTTCTTT. This chain uses TRBV7-9 with TRBJ1-1, with D possibly matching TRBD1 (5 bases). CDR3 length equals 14 residues. Deletions cut 1 base from V and 1 base from J, with 7 bases between. In germline, CDR1 is SEHNR, CDR2 FQNEAQ (reference sequence). Based on the CDR3 plus reference TRBV7-9 and TRBJ1-1, the full variable domain is DTGVSQNPRHKITKRGQNVTFRCDPISEHNRLYWYRQTLGQGPEFLTYFQNEAQLEKSRLLSDRFSAERPKGSFSTLEIQRTEQGDSAMYLCASSLVGANTEAFFGQGTRLTVV.

This chain connects TRBV29-1 to TRBJ1-1; TRBD1 might be the D (6 bases). The CDR3 contains 11 residues. Trimming pared 7 bases from V and 11 bases from J, leaving 17 bases between. Germline lookup yields CDR1 SQVTM and CDR2 ANQGSEA. The CDR3 loop reads CSGRGGRVAFF. DNA of the CDR3: TGCAGCGGAAGGGGGGGCAGAGTCGCTTTCTTT. The full variable domain, with the rest looked up from reference TRBV29-1 and TRBJ1-1, is SAVISQKPSRDICQRGTSLTIQCQVDSQVTMMFWYRQQPGQSLTLIATANQGSEATYESGFVIDKFPISRPNLTFSTLTVSNMSPEDSSIYLCSGRGGRVAFFGQGTRLTVV.

The V gene is TRBV5-1, the J gene TRBJ1-1, with 7 bases that match TRBD1. Germline V gene data show CDR1 as SGHRS and CDR2 as YFSETQ. The CDR3 spans 13 residues. With 8 bases clipped from V and 2 bases from J, the junction kept 6 bases outside the gene matches. As DNA, the CDR3 is TGCGCCAGTCAGGGGGGAGTAAACACTGAAGCTTTCTTT. This translates into CASQGGVNTEAFF.

This chain links TRBV29-1 with TRBJ2-1; D is perhaps TRBD2 (6 bases). This CDR3 is built from 12 residues. Per the germline V gene, CDR1 is SQVTM and CDR2 is ANQGSEA. Trimming pared 6 bases from V and 4 bases from J, leaving 10 bases between. This chain's CDR3 is CSVRLDYNEQFF. The CDR3 DNA reads as TGCAGCGTAAGACTAGATTACAATGAGCAGTTCTTC.

V gene TRBV28 combines with J gene TRBJ1-1; D is unresolved. CDR1 and CDR2 from the germline V gene are MDHEN and SYDVKM. This CDR3 region has 15 residues. Trimming cost V 2 bases and J 3 bases, with 13 bases left between them. The CDR3 is CASSLGYHGDTEAFF. The DNA for the CDR3 is TGTGCCAGCAGTTTAGGCTACCACGGGGACACTGAAGCTTTCTTT.

The chain links TRBV6-6 to TRBJ2-3; TRBD1 matches 7 bases. This CDR3 contains 15 residues. Germline CDR1 MNHNY, CDR2 SVGAGI (reference sequence). V gave up 7 bases and J gave up 3 bases; unmatched junction bases: 10. The DNA for the CDR3 is TGTGCCAGCACTCCTTCCCCAGGGGGAACAGATACGCAGTATTTT. Amino acid sequence: CASTPSPGGTDTQYF.

This chain connects TRBV28 to TRBJ2-1, with 14 bases matching TRBD2. CDR1 is MDHEN and CDR2 is SYDVKM in the germline V gene. V shed 5 bases, J shed 7 bases, and the junction held 10 bases outside the gene matches. This CDR3 has 17 residues. In nucleotides, the CDR3 is TGTGCCAGCAGTCCACGGGGACTAGCGGGAGATGGTAATGAGCAGTTCTTC. Amino acid sequence: CASSPRGLAGDGNEQFF.

The chain carries TRBV7-9 and TRBJ1-3, with 7 bases lining up with TRBD1. CDR1 is SEHNR, CDR2 FQNEAQ, per germline (reference sequence). After removal of 4 bases from V and 0 bases from J, the junction contained 3 bases not matched to a gene. There are 15 residues in the CDR3. In nucleotides, the CDR3 is TGTGCCAGCAGCTCCCGGACAGGCTCTGGAAACACCATATATTTT. This translates into CASSSRTGSGNTIYF. The variable domain in full, with the rest retrieved from reference TRBV7-9 and TRBJ1-3, is DTGVSQNPRHKITKRGQNVTFRCDPISEHNRLYWYRQTLGQGPEFLTYFQNEAQLEKSRLLSDRFSAERPKGSFSTLEIQRTEQGDSAMYLCASSSRTGSGNTIYFGEGSWLTVV.

V gene TRBV7-9 combines with J gene TRBJ1-1; weak D call: TRBD1 (6 bases). The CDR3 is 13 residues long. Trimming pared 5 bases from V and 8 bases from J, leaving 15 bases between. The germline CDR1 and CDR2 sequences are SEHNR and FQNEAQ (reference sequence). CDR3 sequence reads: CASSPQYREEAFF. In DNA, the CDR3 is TGTGCCAGCAGCCCCCAGTACAGGGAAGAAGCTTTCTTT.

As regards this clone: Other DNA sequences in the same sample also yield this CDR3. V usage is TRBV2 and J usage is TRBJ2-3, with 7 bases that match TRBD2. Germline V lookup: CDR1 SNHLY, CDR2 FYNNEI. Trimming at V came to 1 base and at J to 4 bases, leaving 11 bases not matched to a gene. This CDR3 comprises 17 residues. DNA for the CDR3: TGTGCCAGCAGTGAAGGGGGGGGAGGGAGTTTCGCAGATACGCAGTATTTT. This encodes CASSEGGGGSFADTQYF.